The sequence of this TCR beta chain was determined in a study of blood T cells in healthy people across ages. Then a second PCR, running about 7 to 11 cycles, was carried out with a sample-barcoded 5' primer and a J-beta primer mix. TCRdb analysed the 5' RACE reads with MiXCR anew, one entry per CDR3 protein. This table has 750,000 to 850,000 distinct CDR3 sequences, just under 25% appearing once. Concerning this clonotype itself: Antigen specificity is unknown.

Study-wide findings and caveats: Long-lived donors exceeded aged donors in naive CD4+ cells and diversity. Age brought a roughly linear fall in TCR beta diversity measured per million T cells.

The CDR3 sequence is 15 residues long. Germline V gene data show CDR1 as DFQATT and CDR2 as SNEGSKA (reference sequence). The sample also formed part of further work on T cells of mothers and their children. Per that paper: Donation involved a few healthy Caucasian mothers and the six children that they had. Every mother produced more than 8.5 million TCR beta CDR3 reads, whereas every child provided about 3 million.

The sequencing input was blood. The chain joins TRBV20-1 to TRBJ2-1, with a tentative D call TRBD2 (6 bases). TRBJ2-7 explains the end of the DNA better; the J call may be wrong. The clonotype comes from a boy aged 5-17 years in good health. CDR3 nucleotide sequence: TGCAGTGCTAGAGAAGGAGGGGCCTCCTCCTACGAGCAGTACTTC. Translated, it gives CSAREGGASSYEQYF.